These T cell receptor beta chains were read from a single sample in a study of T cells in Graves' hyperthyroidism and ophthalmopathy. TCRdb reprocessed the multiplex PCR reads via MiXCR and lists one record per CDR3 protein. The repertoire holds a few hundred thousand distinct CDR3 sequences, with 15% to 17% as singletons. Sample: blood. The receptors originated from a woman aged 18-29 years with Graves' hyperthyroidism. The CDR3 runs from the conserved cysteine through the conserved F or W. The order of the fields is clone size, J gene, V gene, CDR3 protein. Size values are once, few and many counts, or a class for expanded clones, and some rows have none.

many,TRBJ1-2,TRBV27,CASSPTGVNYGYTF
many,TRBJ2-1,TRBV20-1,CSATSVRGLHYNEQFF
once,TRBJ2-1,TRBV7-6,CASSATGLAGYNEQFF
many,TRBJ2-7,TRBV5-1,CASSLDTTTYEQYF
.,TRBJ1-4,TRBV11-2,CASTTSGPGGKLFF
.,TRBJ2-7,TRBV6-2/TRBV6-3,CASSGGRTSRGREQYF
.,TRBJ2-3,TRBV18,CASSELRTSGGSDTQYF
many,TRBJ2-1,TRBV19,CASSISGGGSNEQFF
many,TRBJ2-7,TRBV27,CASSLWGKGQLAYEQYF
.,TRBJ1-1,TRBV19,CASSSLTGVDTEAFF
few,TRBJ2-3,TRBV4-3,CASSPSRQGSPTDTQYF
.,TRBJ1-6,TRBV12-3/TRBV12-4,CASSLGGPNNSPLHF
few,TRBJ2-5,TRBV6-5,CASSTDSGGETQYF
many,TRBJ2-7,TRBV20-1,CSARRRGNEQYF
many,TRBJ2-1,TRBV3-1,CASTRGSSYNEQFF
many,TRBJ2-1,TRBV20-1,CSANRDSYNEQFF
few,TRBJ2-1,TRBV20-1,CSARVGAGVVDEQFF
.,TRBJ1-1,TRBV5-1,CASSPEGGGTEASF
few,TRBJ2-3,TRBV14,CASSQDMARRDTQYF
many,TRBJ2-1,TRBV19,CASSIGLAGQENEQFF
.,TRBJ2-3,TRBV19,CASSMGLAGFTDTQYF
.,TRBJ1-1,TRBV12-5,CASVPPGQAWGRRVDTGAFF
.,TRBJ2-1,TRBV2,CASSEGASGSSYNEQFF
many,TRBJ2-7,TRBV2,CASKLAGYEQYF
few,TRBJ2-7,TRBV7-3,CASSLGTGGEQYF
few,TRBJ2-5,TRBV9,CASSVSRGGETQYF
.,TRBJ1-5,TRBV5-4,CASSRTTLSTGNNQPQHF
.,TRBJ2-2,TRBV5-5,CASSRDSGDTGELFF
.,TRBJ2-7,TRBV5-1,CASTPDRGIGEQYF
many,TRBJ1-1,TRBV6-2/TRBV6-3,CASSHGRDRSWENTEAFF
many,TRBJ1-1,TRBV2,CASSYRDLSKAFF
many,TRBJ2-2,TRBV28,CASSDLASQLPGELFF
.,TRBJ2-1,TRBV4-1,CASSLEDEQFF
.,TRBJ2-1,TRBV7-3,CASSPTGPHNEQFF
.,TRBJ2-1,TRBV5-1,CASSFRGIDNEQFF
.,TRBJ2-1,TRBV5-8,CASSFISGANYNEQFF
many,TRBJ1-2,TRBV3-1,CASSRGQGGYTF
many,TRBJ2-7,TRBV28,CASRSIQGVGYEQYF
.,TRBJ2-1,TRBV5-1,CASSLGSKQFF
many,TRBJ1-2,TRBV12-3/TRBV12-4,CASSRGGGDYGYTF
few,TRBJ1-3,TRBV6-5,CASSYSPVTSGNTIYF
many,TRBJ2-7,TRBV6-1,CASTTRGGEQYF
.,TRBJ2-3,TRBV20-1,CSASRTSDTQYF
many,TRBJ2-1,TRBV7-9,CASSRSSYNEQFF
many,TRBJ2-5,TRBV13,CASSLRGTQETQYF
.,TRBJ2-5,TRBV12-3/TRBV12-4,CASSPPSGGGETQYF
.,TRBJ2-3,TRBV10-1,CASSPTGLTGTTDTQYF